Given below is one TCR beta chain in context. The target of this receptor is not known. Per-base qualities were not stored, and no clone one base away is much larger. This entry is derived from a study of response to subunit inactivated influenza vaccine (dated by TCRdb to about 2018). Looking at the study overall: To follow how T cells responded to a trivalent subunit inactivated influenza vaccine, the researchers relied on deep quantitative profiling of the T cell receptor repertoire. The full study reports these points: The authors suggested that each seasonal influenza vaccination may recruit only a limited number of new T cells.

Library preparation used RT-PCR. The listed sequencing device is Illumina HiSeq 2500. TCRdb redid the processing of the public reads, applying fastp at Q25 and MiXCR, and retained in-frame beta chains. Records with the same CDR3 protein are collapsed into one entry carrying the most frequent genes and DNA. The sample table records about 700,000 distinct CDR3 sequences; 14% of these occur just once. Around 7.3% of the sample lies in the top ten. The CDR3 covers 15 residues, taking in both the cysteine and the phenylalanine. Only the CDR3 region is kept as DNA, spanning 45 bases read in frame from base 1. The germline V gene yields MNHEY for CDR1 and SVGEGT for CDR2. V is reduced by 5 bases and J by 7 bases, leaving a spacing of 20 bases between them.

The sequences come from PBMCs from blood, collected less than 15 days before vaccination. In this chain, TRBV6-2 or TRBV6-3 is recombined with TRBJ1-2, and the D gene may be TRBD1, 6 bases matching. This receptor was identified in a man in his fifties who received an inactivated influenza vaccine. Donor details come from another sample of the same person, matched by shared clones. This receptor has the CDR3 CASSPRDIPGSGYTF. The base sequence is TGTGCCAGCAGTCCAAGGGACATCCCAGGGAGTGGCTACACCTTC.